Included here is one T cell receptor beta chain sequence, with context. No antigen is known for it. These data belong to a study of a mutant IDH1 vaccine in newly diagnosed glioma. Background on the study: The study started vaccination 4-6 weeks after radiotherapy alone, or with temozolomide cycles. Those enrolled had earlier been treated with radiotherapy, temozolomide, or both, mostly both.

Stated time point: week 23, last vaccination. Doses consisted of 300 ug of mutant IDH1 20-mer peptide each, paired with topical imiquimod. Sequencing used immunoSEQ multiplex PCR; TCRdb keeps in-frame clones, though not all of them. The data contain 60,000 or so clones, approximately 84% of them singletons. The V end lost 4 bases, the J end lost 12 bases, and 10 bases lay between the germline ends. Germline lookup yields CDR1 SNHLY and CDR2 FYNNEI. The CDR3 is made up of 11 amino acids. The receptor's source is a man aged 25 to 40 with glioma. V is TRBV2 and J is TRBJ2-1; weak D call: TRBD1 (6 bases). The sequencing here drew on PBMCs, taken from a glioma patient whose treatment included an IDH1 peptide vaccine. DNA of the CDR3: TGTGCCAGCAGTGTACAAGGGGGGCAGTTCTTC. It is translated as CASSVQGGQFF.